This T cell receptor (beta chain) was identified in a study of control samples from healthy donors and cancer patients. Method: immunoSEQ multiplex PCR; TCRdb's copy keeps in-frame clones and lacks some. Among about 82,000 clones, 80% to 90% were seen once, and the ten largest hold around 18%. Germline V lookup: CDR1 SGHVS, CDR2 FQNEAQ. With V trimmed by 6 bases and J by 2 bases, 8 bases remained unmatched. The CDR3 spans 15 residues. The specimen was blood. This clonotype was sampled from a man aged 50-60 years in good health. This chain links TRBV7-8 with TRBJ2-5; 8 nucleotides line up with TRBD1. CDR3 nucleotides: TGTGCCAGCAGAAGAGGAAGGACAGGGCAAGAGACCCAGTACTTC. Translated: CASRRGRTGQETQYF.